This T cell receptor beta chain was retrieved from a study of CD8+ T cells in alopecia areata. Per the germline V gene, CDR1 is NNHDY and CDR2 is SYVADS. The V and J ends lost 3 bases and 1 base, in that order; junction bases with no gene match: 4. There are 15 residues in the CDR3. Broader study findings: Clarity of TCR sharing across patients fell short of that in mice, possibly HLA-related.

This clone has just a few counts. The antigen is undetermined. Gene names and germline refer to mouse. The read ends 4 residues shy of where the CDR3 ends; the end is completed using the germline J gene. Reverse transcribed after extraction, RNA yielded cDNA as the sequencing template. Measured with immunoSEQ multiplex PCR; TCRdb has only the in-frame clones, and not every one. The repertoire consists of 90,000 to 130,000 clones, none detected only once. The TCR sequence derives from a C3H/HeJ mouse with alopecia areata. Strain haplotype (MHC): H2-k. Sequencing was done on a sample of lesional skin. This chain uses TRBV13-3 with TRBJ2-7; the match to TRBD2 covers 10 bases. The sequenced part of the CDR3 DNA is TGTGCCAGCAGTGGGACTGGGGGTGGATCCTAT. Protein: CASSGTGGGSY. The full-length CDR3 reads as CASSGTGGGSYEQYF.